This passage covers 12 T cell receptor beta chains from one sample sequenced in a study of blood T cells in healthy people across ages. Next came a second PCR, run for roughly 6 to 11 cycles, which used a sample-barcoded 5' primer along with a J-beta primer mix. MiXCR was run by TCRdb on the 5' RACE reads, yielding one entry per CDR3 protein. The table shows more than 500,000 distinct CDR3 sequences, with around 27% occurring only once. The sample was also reused in another study, on T cells of mothers and their children.

Sequencing was carried out using blood. The receptors originated from a boy between 2 and 10 years old in good health.

The rearrangement joins TRBV14 to TRBJ2-7; D call uncertain. The V end was cut by 2 bases, the J end by 7 bases, with 9 bases between. This CDR3 spans 12 amino acids. Germline CDR1 is SGHDN and CDR2 is FVKESK. CDR3 sequence reads: CASSQSSREQYF. The CDR3 coding sequence is TGTGCCAGCAGCCAATCCTCTAGGGAGCAGTACTTC. Together with reference TRBV14 and TRBJ2-7, the CDR3 gives the full variable domain: EAGVTQFPSHSVIEKGQTVTLRCDPISGHDNLYWYRRVMGKEIKFLLHFVKESKQDESGMPNNRFLAERTGGTYSTLKVQPAELEDSGVYFCASSQSSREQYFGPGTRLTVT.

This chain joins TRBV13 and TRBJ2-1; the D gene is possibly TRBD2 (5 bases). The CDR3 totals 14 residues. V lost 8 bases and J 8 bases, leaving 19 bases between the germline ends. CDR1 and CDR2 from the germline V gene are PRHDT and FYEKMQ (reference sequence). The CDR3 bases are TGTGCCAGCGGTGAACTCAAACTAGAGGATGAGCAGTTCTTC. This encodes CASGELKLEDEQFF.

A few counts support this clonotype. The chain joins TRBV18 to TRBJ1-2; TRBD1 matches at 7 bases. CDR3 length equals 14 residues. Trimming at V came to 5 bases and at J to 3 bases, leaving 6 bases not matched to a gene. The germline CDR1 and CDR2 sequences are KGHSH and LQKENI. This CDR3 is CASSAQGKDYGYTF. In DNA, the CDR3 is TGTGCCAGCTCAGCACAGGGGAAGGACTATGGCTACACCTTC. The full variable domain, rest sourced from reference TRBV18 and TRBJ1-2, is NAGVMQNPRHLVRRRGQEARLRCSPMKGHSHVYWYRQLPEEGLKFMVYLQKENIIDESGMPKERFSAEFPKEGPSILRIQQVVRGDSAAYFCASSAQGKDYGYTFGSGTRLTVV.

This clonotype was detected a few times. This rearrangement joins TRBV11-2 to TRBJ2-5, with TRBD2 as a possible D gene (5 bases). The J call may be in error: the DNA end matches TRBJ2-1 better. CDR1 is SGHAT, CDR2 FQNNGV, per germline. The CDR3 is 16 residues long. The chain's CDR3 is CASNAIRGMAYNEQFF. CDR3 coding DNA: TGTGCCAGCAACGCTATCAGAGGGATGGCCTACAATGAGCAGTTCTTC.

This chain joins TRBV4-3 and TRBJ1-1; D may be TRBD1 (5 bases). Germline loops: CDR1 LGHNA, CDR2 YSLEER. V was clipped by 0 bases and J by 3 bases, with 11 bases between them. The CDR3 loop spans 15 amino acids. The CDR3 DNA sequence: TGCGCCAGCAGCCAAGATCGGGGGTTAGACACTGAAGCTTTCTTT. Protein product: CASSQDRGLDTEAFF.

The chain has TRBV20-1 and TRBJ2-4; 8 bases are shared with TRBD2. The CDR3 is made up of 15 amino acids. Per germline, CDR1 DFQATT and CDR2 SNEGSKA (reference sequence). Germline trimming cut 6 bases from V and 0 bases from J; bases unmatched to any gene: 7. CDR3: CSAIGLAQAKNIQYF. CDR3 DNA sequence: TGCAGTGCCATCGGACTAGCACAAGCCAAAAACATTCAGTACTTC.

The chain has TRBV27 and TRBJ2-7, with TRBD1 matching 8 bases. Germline V lookup: CDR1 MNHEY, CDR2 SMNVEV (reference sequence). The CDR3 extends over 15 amino acids. V lost 5 bases, J lost 5 bases, and 11 bases stayed unmatched. CDR3 DNA: TGTGCCAGCAGTCCATCAGGGGGCCCGGCGAACGAGCAGTACTTC. Protein sequence: CASSPSGGPANEQYF.

A few counts support this clonotype. CDR3 amino acids: CASSYTRDRGNTEAFF. The CDR3, as DNA: TGTGCCAGCAGTTATACCCGGGACAGGGGGAACACTGAAGCTTTCTTT. This chain links TRBV25-1 with TRBJ1-1; 10 positions agree with TRBD1. V was clipped by 5 bases and J by 1 base; unmatched bases: 7. Germline CDR1 is MGHDK and CDR2 is SYGVNS. CDR3 length equals 16 residues. Together with reference TRBV25-1 and TRBJ1-1, the CDR3 gives the full variable domain: EADIYQTPRYLVIGTGKKITLECSQTMGHDKMYWYQQDPGMELHLIHYSYGVNSTEKGDLSSESTVSRIRTEHFPLTLESARPSHTSQYLCASSYTRDRGNTEAFFGQGTRLTVV.

This CDR3 reads CASSNSGSANTGELFF. The DNA for the CDR3 is TGCGCCAGCAGTAATAGCGGGAGCGCGAACACCGGGGAGCTGTTTTTT. V gene TRBV5-1 combines with J gene TRBJ2-2; 9 nucleotides match TRBD2. Germline V gene data show CDR1 as SGHRS and CDR2 as YFSETQ. V gave up 5 bases and J gave up 0 bases; unmatched junction bases: 5. The CDR3 runs 16 residues.

This clonotype turned up a few times. The V and J genes are TRBV14 and TRBJ2-3, with D hard to call. This CDR3 region has 12 residues. V dropped 3 bases and J dropped 6 bases, with 7 bases sitting between them. Germline lookup yields CDR1 SGHDN and CDR2 FVKESK. DNA for the CDR3: TGTGCCAGCAGCCATATGTATGATACGCAGTATTTT. This sequence encodes CASSHMYDTQYF.

The chain couples TRBV10-3 to TRBJ2-5; D is uncertain. This CDR3 region has 14 residues. V lost 3 bases and J lost 2, with 10 bases in between. Per germline, CDR1 ENHRY and CDR2 SYGVKD. The CDR3 sequence is CAISENLGQETQYF. The CDR3 coding sequence is TGTGCCATCAGTGAAAACCTGGGGCAAGAGACCCAGTACTTC.

The genes are TRBV9 and TRBJ2-5, with 8 bases aligning to TRBD1. The J call could be wrong; TRBJ2-1 is a better fit for the DNA end. The CDR3 sequence is 16 residues long. Per germline, CDR1 SGDLS and CDR2 YYNGEE. The CDR3 region has the DNA TGTGCCAGCAGCTCCCCCCGGACAGGGACGTACAATGAGCAGTTCTTC. Translated, it gives CASSSPRTGTYNEQFF.